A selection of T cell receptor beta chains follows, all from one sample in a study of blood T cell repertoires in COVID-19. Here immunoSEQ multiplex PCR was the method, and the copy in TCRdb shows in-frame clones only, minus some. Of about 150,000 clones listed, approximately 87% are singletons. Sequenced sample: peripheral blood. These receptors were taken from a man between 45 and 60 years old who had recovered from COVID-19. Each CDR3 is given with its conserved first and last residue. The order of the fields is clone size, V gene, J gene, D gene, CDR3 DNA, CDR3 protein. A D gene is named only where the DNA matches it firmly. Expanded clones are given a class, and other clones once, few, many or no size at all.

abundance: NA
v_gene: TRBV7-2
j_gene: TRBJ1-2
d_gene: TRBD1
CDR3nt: TGTGCCAGCACCGACAGGGATTGGTATGGCTACACCTTC
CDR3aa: CASTDRDWYGYTF

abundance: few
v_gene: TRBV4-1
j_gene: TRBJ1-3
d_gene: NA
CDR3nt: TGCGCCAGCAGCCACGTGGGAGGACGTAAACGCTCTGGAAACACCATATATTTT
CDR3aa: CASSHVGGRKRSGNTIYF

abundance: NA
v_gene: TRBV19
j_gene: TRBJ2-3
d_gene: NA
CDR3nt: TGTGCCAGTAGTACCAGATACACAGATACGCAGTATTTT
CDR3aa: CASSTRYTDTQYF

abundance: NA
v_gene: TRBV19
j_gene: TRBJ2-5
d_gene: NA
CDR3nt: TGTGCCAGGGGACAAGCAAATCAAGAGACCCAGTACTTC
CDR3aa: CARGQANQETQYF

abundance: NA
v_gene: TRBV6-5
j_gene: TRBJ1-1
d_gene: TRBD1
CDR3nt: TGTGCCAGCAGCCTCGGGACAGGGAACACTGAAGCTTTCTTT
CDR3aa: CASSLGTGNTEAFF

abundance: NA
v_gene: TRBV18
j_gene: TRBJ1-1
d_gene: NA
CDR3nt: TGTGCCAGCTCACCACGAGCCCAAAGAGCTTTCTTT
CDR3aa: CASSPRAQRAFF

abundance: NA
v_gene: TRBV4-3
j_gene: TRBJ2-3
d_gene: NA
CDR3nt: TGCGCCAGCAGCCAAGATTGGGGGCTAATGAATACGCAGTATTTT
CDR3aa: CASSQDWGLMNTQYF

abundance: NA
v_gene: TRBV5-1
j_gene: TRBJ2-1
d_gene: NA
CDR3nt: TGCGCCAGCAGCTTACAGGGAGACAATGAGCAGTTCTTC
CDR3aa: CASSLQGDNEQFF

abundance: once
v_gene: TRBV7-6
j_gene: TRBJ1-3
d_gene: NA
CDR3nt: TGTGCCAGCAGCTTAATCGCAGGGGATGATGGAAACACCATATATTTT
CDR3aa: CASSLIAGDDGNTIYF

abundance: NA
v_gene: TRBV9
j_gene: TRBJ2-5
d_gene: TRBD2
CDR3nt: TGTGCCAGCAGCGGAAGTCGGGGGGAAGAGACCCAGTACTTC
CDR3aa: CASSGSRGEETQYF

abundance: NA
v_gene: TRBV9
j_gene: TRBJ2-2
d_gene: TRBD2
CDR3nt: TGTGCCAGCAGCCCGGGACTAGCCTTCGGGGAGCTGTTTTTT
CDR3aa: CASSPGLAFGELFF

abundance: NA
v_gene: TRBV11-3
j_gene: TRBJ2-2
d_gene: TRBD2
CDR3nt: TGTGCCAGCAGCTTAGAGCGGGGGGCCGGGGAGCTGTTTTTT
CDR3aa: CASSLERGAGELFF

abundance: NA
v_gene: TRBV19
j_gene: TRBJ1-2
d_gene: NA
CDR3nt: TGTGCCAGTAGTATAGATCAGGGGCGCTTGGAAAGCTACACCTTC
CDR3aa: CASSIDQGRLESYTF

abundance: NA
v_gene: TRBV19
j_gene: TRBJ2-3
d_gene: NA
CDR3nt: TGTGCCAGTAGAGCTGACACAGATACGCAGTATTTT
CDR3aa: CASRADTDTQYF

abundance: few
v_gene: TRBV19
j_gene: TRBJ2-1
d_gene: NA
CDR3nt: TGTGCCACTATCGACAGGGGAGGGGACAATGAGCAGTTCTTC
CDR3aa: CATIDRGGDNEQFF

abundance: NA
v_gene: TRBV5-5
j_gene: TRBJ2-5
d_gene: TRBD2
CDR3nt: TGTGCCAGCAGCTTAGGACTAGCGGGAGGGGAGACCCAGTACTTC
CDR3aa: CASSLGLAGGETQYF

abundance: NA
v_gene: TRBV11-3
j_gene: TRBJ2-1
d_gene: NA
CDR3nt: TGTGCCAGCAGCTTGGGGAGCCTTACGGCCAAGGTCTTC
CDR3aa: CASSLGSLTAKVF

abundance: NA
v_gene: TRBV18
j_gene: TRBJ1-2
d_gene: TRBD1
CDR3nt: TGTGCCAGCTCACCAAGGACAGGGAGTGACTATGGCTACACCTTC
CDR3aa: CASSPRTGSDYGYTF

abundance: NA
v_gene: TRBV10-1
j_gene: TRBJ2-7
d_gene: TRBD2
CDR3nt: TGCGCCAGCAGCGCGGGGAGGGGTCCCTACGAGCAGTACTTC
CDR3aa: CASSAGRGPYEQYF

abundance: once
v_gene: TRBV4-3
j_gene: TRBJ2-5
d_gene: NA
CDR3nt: TGCGCCAGCAGCCAAGTAAGGGGACAAAATCAAGAGACCCAGTACTTC
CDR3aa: CASSQVRGQNQETQYF

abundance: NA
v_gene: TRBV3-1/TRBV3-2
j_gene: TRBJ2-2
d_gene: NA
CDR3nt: TGTGCCAGCAGCCAATTTTCCCGCGGGAACACCGGGGAGCTGTTTTTT
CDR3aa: CASSQFSRGNTGELFF

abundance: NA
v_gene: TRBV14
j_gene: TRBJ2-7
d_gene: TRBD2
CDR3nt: TGTGCCAGCAGCTTCCCCGCGGGGGGAGTTTACGAGCAGTACTTC
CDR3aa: CASSFPAGGVYEQYF

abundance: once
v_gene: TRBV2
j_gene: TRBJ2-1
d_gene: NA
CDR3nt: TGTGCCAGCAGGGCTGTGGGGGCGGAAGCTCGCAATGAGCAGTTCTTC
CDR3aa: CASRAVGAEARNEQFF